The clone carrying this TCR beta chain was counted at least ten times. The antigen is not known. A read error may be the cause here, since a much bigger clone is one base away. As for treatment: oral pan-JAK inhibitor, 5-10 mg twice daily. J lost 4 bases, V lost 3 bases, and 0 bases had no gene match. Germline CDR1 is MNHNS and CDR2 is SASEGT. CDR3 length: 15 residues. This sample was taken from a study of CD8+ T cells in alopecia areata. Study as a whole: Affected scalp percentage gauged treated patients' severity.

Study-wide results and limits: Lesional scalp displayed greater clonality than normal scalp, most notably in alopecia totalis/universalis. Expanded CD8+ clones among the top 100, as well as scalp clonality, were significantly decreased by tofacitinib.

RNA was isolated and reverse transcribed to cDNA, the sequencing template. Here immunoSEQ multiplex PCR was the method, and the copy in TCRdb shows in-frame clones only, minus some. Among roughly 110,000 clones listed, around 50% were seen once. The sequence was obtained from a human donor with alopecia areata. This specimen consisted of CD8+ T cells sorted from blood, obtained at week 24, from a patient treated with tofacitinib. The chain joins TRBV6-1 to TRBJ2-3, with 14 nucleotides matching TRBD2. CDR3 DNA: TGTGCCAGCAGTGAGACTAGCGGGGGGGCAGATACGCAGTATTTT. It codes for CASSETSGGADTQYF.